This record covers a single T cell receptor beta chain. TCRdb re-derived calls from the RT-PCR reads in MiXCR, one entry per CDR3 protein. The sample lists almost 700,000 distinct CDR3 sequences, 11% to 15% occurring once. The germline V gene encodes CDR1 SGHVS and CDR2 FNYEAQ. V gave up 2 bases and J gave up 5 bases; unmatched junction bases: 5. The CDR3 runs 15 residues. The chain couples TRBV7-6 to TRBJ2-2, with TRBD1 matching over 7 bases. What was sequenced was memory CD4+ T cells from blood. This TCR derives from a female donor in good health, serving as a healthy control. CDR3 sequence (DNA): TGTGCCAGCAGCTTAATGGCAGGGGGAACCGGGGAGCTGTTTTTT. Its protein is CASSLMAGGTGELFF.